Included here is one T cell receptor (beta chain) sequence, with context. As yet, its antigen is unknown. The sample is drawn from a study of cytomegalovirus exposure and HLA in healthy donors. Findings and limits, study-wide: Productive status was seen about 87% or about 30% of the time for most TCR beta V segments in an earlier analysis. An apparent linkage of common viral pathogens to several of the most significant clusters emerged in a later analysis.

The study ran its PCR with 60 Vbeta and 13 Jbeta primers. Clones were sequenced by immunoSEQ multiplex PCR, and TCRdb holds only the in-frame ones, with some missing. Found here are 120,000 to 150,000 clones, roughly 62% of them singletons; the top ten hold 4% to 5.5%. The germline CDR1 and CDR2 sequences are SGHNT and YYREEE (reference sequence). The ends were cut back, 4 bases at V and 2 bases at J, with 10 bases in the middle. CDR3 size: 13 residues. Material for sequencing was PBMCs. The chain uses TRBV5-4 and TRBJ2-7, with a possible D match to TRBD2 (5 bases). This receptor was taken from a man between 60 and 75 years old in good health and CMV-seronegative. CDR3 in DNA: TGTGCCAGCAGCGTGGACTTTCCCTACGAGCAGTACTTC. The encoded protein is CASSVDFPYEQYF.